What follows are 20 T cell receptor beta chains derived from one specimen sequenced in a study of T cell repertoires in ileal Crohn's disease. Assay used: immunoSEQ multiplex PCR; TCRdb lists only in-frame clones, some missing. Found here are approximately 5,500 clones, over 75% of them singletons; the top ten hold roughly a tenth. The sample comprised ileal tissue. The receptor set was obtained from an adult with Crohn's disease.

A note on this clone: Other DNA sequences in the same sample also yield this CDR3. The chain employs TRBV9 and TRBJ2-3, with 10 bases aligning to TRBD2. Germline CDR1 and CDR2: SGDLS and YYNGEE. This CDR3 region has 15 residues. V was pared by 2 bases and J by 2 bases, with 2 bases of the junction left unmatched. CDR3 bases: TGTGCCAGCAGCGTCGGACTAGCGGCCACAGATACGCAGTATTTT. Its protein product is CASSVGLAATDTQYF.

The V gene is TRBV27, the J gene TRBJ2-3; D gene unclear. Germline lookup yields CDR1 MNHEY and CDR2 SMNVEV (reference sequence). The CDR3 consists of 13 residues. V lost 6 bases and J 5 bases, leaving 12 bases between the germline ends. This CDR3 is CASRNTHLDTQYF. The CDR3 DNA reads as TGTGCCAGCAGGAATACCCACTTAGATACGCAGTATTTT.

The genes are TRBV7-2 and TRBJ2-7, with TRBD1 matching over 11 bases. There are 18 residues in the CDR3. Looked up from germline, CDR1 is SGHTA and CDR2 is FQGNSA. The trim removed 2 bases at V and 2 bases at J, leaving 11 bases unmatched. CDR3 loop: CASSLKSARGQGAYEQYF. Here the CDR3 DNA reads TGTGCCAGCAGCTTAAAGAGTGCGAGGGGACAGGGGGCCTACGAGCAGTACTTC.

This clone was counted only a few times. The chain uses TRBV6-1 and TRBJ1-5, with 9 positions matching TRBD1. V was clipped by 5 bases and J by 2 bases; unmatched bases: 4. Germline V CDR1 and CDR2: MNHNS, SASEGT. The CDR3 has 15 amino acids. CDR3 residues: CASSQGQGGNQPQHF. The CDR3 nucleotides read TGTGCCAGCAGTCAGGGACAGGGAGGCAATCAGCCCCAGCATTTT.

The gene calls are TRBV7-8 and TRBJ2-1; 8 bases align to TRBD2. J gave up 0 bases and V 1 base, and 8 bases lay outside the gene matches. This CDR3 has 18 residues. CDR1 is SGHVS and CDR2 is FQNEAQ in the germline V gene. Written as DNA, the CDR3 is TGTGCCAGCAGCTTAGAAAGGCTAGCGGGCGTCTCCTACAATGAGCAGTTCTTC. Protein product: CASSLERLAGVSYNEQFF.

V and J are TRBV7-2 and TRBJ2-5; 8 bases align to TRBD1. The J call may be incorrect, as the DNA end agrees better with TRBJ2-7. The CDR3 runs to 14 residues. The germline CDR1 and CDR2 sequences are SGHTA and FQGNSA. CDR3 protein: CASSFDRGSYEQYF. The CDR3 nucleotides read TGTGCCAGCAGCTTTGACAGGGGCTCCTACGAGCAGTACTTC.

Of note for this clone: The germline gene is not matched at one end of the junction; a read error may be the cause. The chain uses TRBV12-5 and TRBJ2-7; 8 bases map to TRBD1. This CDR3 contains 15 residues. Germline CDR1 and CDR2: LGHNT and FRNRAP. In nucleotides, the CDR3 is TGTGTTAGTGCCACCCTACGGACAGGGACCTACGAGCAGTACTTC. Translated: CVSATLRTGTYEQYF.

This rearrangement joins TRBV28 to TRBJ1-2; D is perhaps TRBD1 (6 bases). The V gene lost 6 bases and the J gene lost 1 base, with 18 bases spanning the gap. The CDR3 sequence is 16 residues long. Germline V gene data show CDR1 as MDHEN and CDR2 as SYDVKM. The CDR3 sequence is CASRGGGGYINYGYTF. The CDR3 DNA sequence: TGTGCCAGCAGGGGAGGGGGGGGCTACATTAACTATGGCTACACCTTC.

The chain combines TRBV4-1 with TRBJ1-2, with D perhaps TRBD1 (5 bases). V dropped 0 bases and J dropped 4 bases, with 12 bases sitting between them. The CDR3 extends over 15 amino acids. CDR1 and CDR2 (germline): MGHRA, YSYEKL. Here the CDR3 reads CASSQDSGGGYGYTF. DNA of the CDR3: TGCGCCAGCAGCCAAGATAGTGGGGGGGGCTATGGCTACACCTTC.

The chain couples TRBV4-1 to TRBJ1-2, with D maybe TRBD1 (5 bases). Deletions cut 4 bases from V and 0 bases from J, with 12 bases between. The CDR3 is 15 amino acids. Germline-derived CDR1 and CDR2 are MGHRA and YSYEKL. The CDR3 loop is CASSPGPGSNYGYTF. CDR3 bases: TGCGCCAGCAGCCCCGGACCAGGGTCTAACTATGGCTACACCTTC.

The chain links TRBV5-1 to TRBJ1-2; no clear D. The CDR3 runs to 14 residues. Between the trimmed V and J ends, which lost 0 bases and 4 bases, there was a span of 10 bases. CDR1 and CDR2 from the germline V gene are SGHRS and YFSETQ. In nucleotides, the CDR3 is TGCGCCAGCAGCTTGGCGGGTTCAACCTATGGCTACACCTTC. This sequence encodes CASSLAGSTYGYTF.

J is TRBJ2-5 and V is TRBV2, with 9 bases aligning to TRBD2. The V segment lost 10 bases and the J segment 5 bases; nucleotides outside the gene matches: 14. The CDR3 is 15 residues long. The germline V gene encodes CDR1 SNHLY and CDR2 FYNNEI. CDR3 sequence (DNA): TGTGCCACCAAACGAGGGGGGACTAGCATGGAGACCCAGTACTTC. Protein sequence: CATKRGGTSMETQYF.

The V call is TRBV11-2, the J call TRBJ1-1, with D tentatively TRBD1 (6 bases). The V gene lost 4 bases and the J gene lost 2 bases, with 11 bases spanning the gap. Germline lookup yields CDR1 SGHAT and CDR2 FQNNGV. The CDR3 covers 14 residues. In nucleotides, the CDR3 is TGTGCCAGCAGCTACATGGACAGTAACACTGAAGCTTTCTTT. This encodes CASSYMDSNTEAFF. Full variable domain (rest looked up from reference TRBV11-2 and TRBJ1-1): EAGVAQSPRYKIIEKRQSVAFWCNPISGHATLYWYQQILGQGPKLLIQFQNNGVVDDSQLPKDRFSAERLKGVDSTLKIQPAKLEDSAVYLCASSYMDSNTEAFFGQGTRLTVV.

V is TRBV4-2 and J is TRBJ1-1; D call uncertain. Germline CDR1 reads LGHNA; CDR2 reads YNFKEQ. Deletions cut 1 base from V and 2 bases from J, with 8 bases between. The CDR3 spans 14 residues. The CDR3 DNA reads TGTGCCAGCAGCCAAGGCGGGATAAACACTGAAGCTTTCTTT. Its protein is CASSQGGINTEAFF.

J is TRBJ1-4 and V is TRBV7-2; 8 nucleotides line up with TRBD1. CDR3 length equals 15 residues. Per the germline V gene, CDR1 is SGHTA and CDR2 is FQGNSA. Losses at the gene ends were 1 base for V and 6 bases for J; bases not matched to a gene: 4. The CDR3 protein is CASSLGTGFDEKLFF. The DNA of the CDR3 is TGTGCCAGCAGCTTAGGGACAGGGTTCGATGAAAAACTGTTTTTT.

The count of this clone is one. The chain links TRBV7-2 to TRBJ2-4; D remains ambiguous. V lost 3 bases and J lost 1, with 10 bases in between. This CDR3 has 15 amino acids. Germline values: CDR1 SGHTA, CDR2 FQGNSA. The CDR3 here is CASSFYQSAKNIQYF. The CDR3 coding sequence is TGTGCCAGCAGCTTCTACCAATCCGCCAAAAACATTCAGTACTTC.

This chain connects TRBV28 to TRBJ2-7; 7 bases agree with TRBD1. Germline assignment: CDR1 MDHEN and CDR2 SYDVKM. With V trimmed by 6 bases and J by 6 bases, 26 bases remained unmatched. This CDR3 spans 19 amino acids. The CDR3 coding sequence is TGTGCCAGCAGCTCTCTTCGTTGGTCTCGACAGGGCTCTACGGGCGAGCAGTACTTC. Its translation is CASSSLRWSRQGSTGEQYF. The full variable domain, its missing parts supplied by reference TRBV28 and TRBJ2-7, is DVKVTQSSRYLVKRTGEKVFLECVQDMDHENMFWYRQDPGLGLRLIYFSYDVKMKEKGDIPEGYSVSREKKERFSLILESASTNQTSMYLCASSSLRWSRQGSTGEQYFGPGTRLTVT.

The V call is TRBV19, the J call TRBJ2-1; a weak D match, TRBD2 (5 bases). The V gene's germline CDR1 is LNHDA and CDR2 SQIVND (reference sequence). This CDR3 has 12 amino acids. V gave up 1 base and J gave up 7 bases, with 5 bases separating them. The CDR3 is CASSIGGNEQFF. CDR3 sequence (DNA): TGTGCCAGTAGTATAGGAGGGAATGAGCAGTTCTTC.

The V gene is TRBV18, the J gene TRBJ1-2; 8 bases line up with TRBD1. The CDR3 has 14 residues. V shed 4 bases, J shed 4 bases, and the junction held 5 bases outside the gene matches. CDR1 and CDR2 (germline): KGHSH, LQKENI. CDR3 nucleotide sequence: TGTGCCAGCTCACGGCAGGGGGCAGGCTATGGCTACACCTTC. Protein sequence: CASSRQGAGYGYTF.

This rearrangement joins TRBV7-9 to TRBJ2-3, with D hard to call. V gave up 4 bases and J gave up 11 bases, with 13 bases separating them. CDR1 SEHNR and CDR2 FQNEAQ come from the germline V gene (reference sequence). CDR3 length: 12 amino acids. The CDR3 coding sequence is TGTGCCAGCAGCTCCTCCCCGACGGGGCAGTATTTT. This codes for CASSSSPTGQYF.